The 30 T cell receptor beta chains reported below all come from one sample, sequenced in a study of glioma-infiltrating T cells. TCR alpha and beta CDR3 regions were amplified from RNA using iRepertoire nested multiplex PCR. Each CDR3 protein gets one entry after TCRdb re-called the multiplex PCR reads with MiXCR. The sample carries over 90,000 distinct CDR3 sequences, about 28% recorded once. Sequencing input: glioma tissue, nonneoplastic brain tissue, or PBMCs (not recorded which). The receptor set was obtained from a human donor with low-grade glioma or glioblastoma, undergoing nonglioma brain surgery, or in good health (not recorded which).

To note about this clonotype: The germline gene is not matched at one end of the junction; a read error may be the cause. The rearrangement links TRBV6-6 to TRBJ1-1, with D maybe TRBD1 (6 bases). This CDR3 has 14 amino acids. CDR1 is MNHNY and CDR2 is SVGAGI in the germline V gene (reference sequence). The DNA of the CDR3 is TGCGCCATCACCCTACAGGGTAGCAACACTGAAGCTTTCTTT. Its protein is CAITLQGSNTEAFF.

This clonotype was seen at least ten times. The rearrangement links TRBV7-9 to TRBJ1-4; D gene ambiguous. The CDR3 runs to 12 residues. V dropped 2 bases and J dropped 7 bases, with 5 bases sitting between them. The V gene's germline CDR1 is SEHNR and CDR2 FQNEAQ (reference sequence). The CDR3 here is CASSLSGEKLFF. In DNA form, the CDR3 reads TGTGCCAGCAGCTTATCAGGTGAAAAACTGTTTTTT.

V is TRBV4-2 and J is TRBJ1-5; D is undetermined. The CDR3 length is 13 residues. Between the trimmed V and J ends, which lost 0 bases and 11 bases, there was a span of 11 bases. CDR1 and CDR2 (germline): LGHNA, YNFKEQ. The CDR3 loop reads CASSQDHQQAQHF. The CDR3 DNA reads TGTGCCAGCAGCCAAGATCATCAGCAGGCCCAGCATTTT.

The J gene is TRBJ1-2, the V gene TRBV28; D uncertain. Germline lookup yields CDR1 MDHEN and CDR2 SYDVKM. Trimming took off 6 bases at V and 8 bases at J, with 19 bases between the two ends. The CDR3 is made up of 14 amino acids. The CDR3 bases are TGTGCCAGCAGCACCCCTGTCAGCCCCTACGGCTACACCTTC. It specifies CASSTPVSPYGYTF.

A few counts support this clonotype. This chain connects TRBV5-1 to TRBJ2-3; possibly TRBD2 for D (6 bases). Between the trimmed V and J ends, which lost 1 base and 5 bases, there was a span of 20 bases. Germline loops: CDR1 SGHRS, CDR2 YFSETQ. This CDR3 comprises 17 residues. CDR3 sequence (DNA): TGCGCCAGCAGCTTGCCAGCCCTGGGAGGCAGAAGAGATACGCAGTATTTT. Its protein is CASSLPALGGRRDTQYF.

Details on this clonotype: This clone may be a read error of a much larger clone one base away. This chain links TRBV6-2 or TRBV6-3 with TRBJ2-7, with TRBD1 matching 7 bases. Trimming cost V 10 bases and J 2 bases; bases outside gene matches: 17. Germline-derived CDR1 and CDR2 are MNHEY and SVGEGT. This CDR3 has 16 residues. CDR3 in amino acids: CATTPGSRGTTYEQYF. The CDR3 DNA reads TGTGCCACTACCCCTGGGAGCAGGGGGACCACCTACGAGCAGTACTTC.

This clonotype was seen at least ten times. The chain couples TRBV18 to TRBJ1-1; D is ambiguous. Germline CDR1 reads KGHSH; CDR2 reads LQKENI. Deletions cut 0 bases from V and 8 bases from J, with 13 bases between. The CDR3 is 14 amino acids. Written as DNA, the CDR3 is TGTGCCAGCTCACCACCCGTGAGGGAAGGGGAAGCTTTCTTT. This codes for CASSPPVREGEAFF.

This clonotype appeared a few times. This sequence joins TRBV19 and TRBJ2-5, with D maybe TRBD1 (6 bases). This CDR3 contains 12 residues. Germline assignment: CDR1 LNHDA and CDR2 SQIVND (reference sequence). V lost 8 bases to trimming and J lost 3 bases, with 10 bases between them. CDR3 coding DNA: TGTGCCAGTGGACGGACAGAAGAGACCCAGTACTTC. Amino acids: CASGRTEETQYF.

The chain recombines TRBV2 with TRBJ2-5; 16 nucleotides align to TRBD2. Trimming at V came to 8 bases and at J to 4 bases, leaving 10 bases not matched to a gene. The germline gives CDR1 SNHLY, CDR2 FYNNEI. This CDR3 comprises 17 residues. This chain's CDR3 is CASSSGLAGGRAETQYF. The CDR3 DNA reads as TGTGCCAGCTCGTCGGGACTAGCGGGGGGGAGGGCAGAGACCCAGTACTTC.

Details on this clonotype: Just one base apart from a much larger clone, this may be a read error. The chain has TRBV7-9 and TRBJ1-5; no clear D gene. The CDR3 is made up of 12 amino acids. Trimming stripped 3 bases from V and 5 bases from J, with 5 bases between. Germline CDR1 and CDR2: SEHNR and FQNEAQ (reference sequence). The CDR3 DNA reads TGTGCCAGCAGCTTGAAGGATCAGCCCCAGCATTTT. Amino acids: CASSLKDQPQHF.

This clonotype was observed a few times. The chain couples TRBV4-3 to TRBJ2-3, with D perhaps TRBD2 (7 bases). Germline-derived CDR1 and CDR2 are LGHNA and YSLEER. Trimming pared 4 bases from V and 5 bases from J, leaving 16 bases between. This CDR3 comprises 15 residues. This CDR3 is CASSRGGASEDTQYF. For the CDR3, the DNA is TGCGCCAGCAGCCGGGGGGGGGCCAGTGAAGATACGCAGTATTTT.

This clonotype was seen many times. The chain employs TRBV28 and TRBJ1-1, with no clear D. This CDR3 is 11 amino acids long. CDR1 and CDR2 (germline): MDHEN, SYDVKM. V dropped 6 bases and J dropped 1 base, with 3 bases sitting between them. The CDR3 here is CASRKNTEAFF. CDR3 bases: TGTGCCAGCAGGAAGAACACTGAAGCTTTCTTT.

This rearrangement joins TRBV9 to TRBJ2-6, with D uncertain. V was clipped by 0 bases and J by 12 bases, with 13 bases between them. The CDR3 totals 14 residues. CDR1 is SGDLS and CDR2 is YYNGEE in the germline V gene. CDR3 amino acids: CASSVATSQAVLTF. The CDR3 DNA reads as TGTGCCAGCAGCGTAGCTACCTCGCAGGCCGTCCTGACTTTC. Variable domain in full (rest from reference TRBV9 and TRBJ2-6): DSGVTQTPKHLITATGQRVTLRCSPRSGDLSVYWYQQSLDQGLQFLIQYYNGEERAKGNILERFSAQQFPDLHSELNLSSLELGDSALYFCASSVATSQAVLTFGAGSRLTVL.

The sample holds a few counts of this clonotype. V gene TRBV12-3 or TRBV12-4 combines with J gene TRBJ2-2; no clear D. Between the trimmed V and J ends, which lost 6 bases and 6 bases, there was a span of 11 bases. This CDR3 contains 13 residues. The CDR3 nucleotides read TGTGCCAGCAGGTCTCGGACCCCCGGGGAGCTGTTTTTT. This codes for CASRSRTPGELFF.

This clonotype was seen ten or more times. The chain has TRBV7-9 and TRBJ1-5, with D possibly matching TRBD1 (6 bases). The CDR3 runs to 13 residues. V was shortened by 3 bases and J by 4 bases, with 7 bases between the two germline ends. Germline CDR1 is SEHNR and CDR2 is FQNEAQ (reference sequence). The CDR3 DNA reads TGTGCCAGCAGCTTCGGACAGAATCAGCCCCAGCATTTT. It is translated as CASSFGQNQPQHF.

This clonotype appeared many times. The chain joins TRBV7-2 to TRBJ1-4; no clear D. This CDR3 has 12 amino acids. Trimming pared 5 bases from V and 7 bases from J, leaving 8 bases between. From germline, CDR1 is SGHTA and CDR2 FQGNSA. The CDR3 spells CASSVQGEKLFF. CDR3 in DNA: TGTGCCAGCAGCGTTCAAGGTGAAAAACTGTTTTTT.

The rearrangement uses TRBV7-2 and TRBJ2-1, with TRBD2 matching over 10 bases. Germline V CDR1 and CDR2: SGHTA, FQGNSA. The CDR3 sequence is 16 residues long. V trimming: 5 bases; J trimming: 3 bases; junction bases outside the gene matches: 7. CDR3 amino acids: CASSIPRLAGYNEQFF. CDR3 DNA: TGTGCCAGCAGCATTCCAAGACTAGCGGGCTACAATGAGCAGTTCTTC.

This clonotype was observed a single time. The conserved final phenylalanine or tryptophan is absent from the CDR3, which likely points to a read error. The rearrangement uses TRBV4-1 and TRBJ1-5; TRBD1 matches 8 bases. The trim removed 1 base at V and 0 bases at J, leaving 8 bases unmatched. This CDR3 contains 18 residues. CDR1 MGHRA and CDR2 YSYEKL come from the germline V gene. CDR3 residues: CASSQGDRPWDSNQPQHL. CDR3 nucleotide sequence: TGCGCCAGCAGCCAAGGGGACAGGCCTTGGGATAGCAATCAGCCCCAGCATCTT.

This clonotype was detected many times. This chain links TRBV4-3 with TRBJ1-1; TRBD1 is a possible D gene (5 bases). The CDR3 contains 15 residues. Germline CDR1 is LGHNA and CDR2 is YSLEER. Trimming stripped 6 bases from V and 0 bases from J, with 14 bases between. The CDR3 nucleotides read TGCGCCAGCAGGGGGGGGTTAGAAATGAACACTGAAGCTTTCTTT. Residues: CASRGGLEMNTEAFF.

This clonotype was counted many times. The CDR3 sequence is CASSLVQASSYEQYF. The CDR3, as DNA: TGTGCCAGCAGCTTAGTCCAGGCCAGCTCCTACGAGCAGTACTTC. V usage is TRBV7-9 and J usage is TRBJ2-7, with D unclear. V gave up 1 base and J gave up 0 bases, with 10 bases separating them. The germline V gene encodes CDR1 SEHNR and CDR2 FQNEAQ (reference sequence). The CDR3 totals 15 residues.

Only a few counts were recorded for this clonotype. V usage is TRBV10-3 and J usage is TRBJ2-5; 16 bases map to TRBD2. The CDR3 is made up of 15 amino acids. Looked up from germline, CDR1 is ENHRY and CDR2 is SYGVKD. V lost 8 bases and J lost 3; bases outside the gene matches: 3. For the CDR3, the DNA is TGTGCCATCGGAGGGACTAGCGGGGGGGAAGAGACCCAGTACTTC. Its protein product is CAIGGTSGGEETQYF.

At least ten counts were recorded for this clonotype. CDR3 DNA: TGCAGTGCTCAAATTCAGGGTACCTACGAGCAGTACTTC. Translated: CSAQIQGTYEQYF. The V call is TRBV20-1, the J call TRBJ2-7; tentatively, D is TRBD1 (5 bases). Trimming stripped 5 bases from V and 2 bases from J, with 13 bases between. From germline, CDR1 is DFQATT and CDR2 SNEGSKA (reference sequence). The CDR3 loop spans 13 amino acids.

The chain links TRBV29-1 to TRBJ2-7; tentatively, D is TRBD2 (5 bases). The germline V and J ends were trimmed by 4 bases and 3 bases, with 7 bases remaining between them. The CDR3 runs 11 residues. Germline CDR1 SQVTM, CDR2 ANQGSEA. CDR3 region: CSVGEHYEQYF. CDR3 DNA: TGCAGCGTTGGGGAGCACTACGAGCAGTACTTC.

To note about this clonotype: Because the CDR3 is missing its conserved closing phenylalanine or tryptophan, this is likely a read error. The V and J genes are TRBV7-9 and TRBJ2-3; 12 bases map to TRBD1. Germline CDR1 is SEHNR and CDR2 is FQNEAQ (reference sequence). This CDR3 has 18 residues. Trimming at V came to 4 bases and at J to 3 bases, leaving 11 bases not matched to a gene. The CDR3 loop is CASSSGTGGSGGTDTQYS. As DNA, the CDR3 is TGTGCCAGCAGCTCCGGGACAGGGGGCTCAGGAGGTACAGATACGCAGTATTCT.

This clonotype was seen many times. V and J are TRBV7-2 and TRBJ2-5; possibly TRBD2 for D (5 bases). The germline CDR1 and CDR2 sequences are SGHTA and FQGNSA. The CDR3 runs 14 residues. Trimming removed 4 bases from V and 3 bases from J, with 12 bases in between. The CDR3 region has the DNA TGTGCCAGCAGCTCAAGGCTAGCCGAAGAGACCCAGTACTTC. This gives the protein CASSSRLAEETQYF.

Remarks on this clonotype: With a much larger clone just one base away, this may be a read error. The chain joins TRBV27 to TRBJ2-2; no definite D call. Trimming stripped 5 bases from V and 6 bases from J, with 7 bases between. Germline assignment: CDR1 MNHEY and CDR2 SMNVEV (reference sequence). The CDR3 sequence is 12 residues long. The CDR3 DNA reads as TGTGCCAGCAGTCAACAAGCCGGGGAGCTGTTTTTT. Its translation is CASSQQAGELFF.

This clonotype was recorded at least ten times. The chain links TRBV20-1 to TRBJ2-1; TRBD1 might be the D (6 bases). Per the germline V gene, CDR1 is DFQATT and CDR2 is SNEGSKA (reference sequence). The CDR3 length is 12 residues. Between the trimmed V and J ends, which lost 6 bases and 7 bases, there was a span of 13 bases. CDR3 sequence: CSAPKTGNEQFF. CDR3 in DNA: TGCAGTGCCCCGAAAACAGGGAATGAGCAGTTCTTC.

This clonotype has a count of ten or more. The chain combines TRBV6-6 with TRBJ1-2, with D perhaps TRBD1 (6 bases). With 0 bases removed from V and 8 bases from J, the gap between germline ends came to 10 bases. Germline loops: CDR1 MNHNY, CDR2 SVGAGI (reference sequence). The CDR3 runs to 13 residues. The CDR3 DNA sequence: TGTGCCAGCAGTTACTCGTCAGGGGTCGGCTACACCTTC. Its protein is CASSYSSGVGYTF.

To note about this clonotype: One base away lies a much larger clone, so this may be a sequencing read error. The gene calls are TRBV20-1 and TRBJ1-4; D remains unclear. V lost 2 bases to trimming and J lost 5 bases, with 18 bases between them. CDR1 is DFQATT and CDR2 is SNEGSKA in the germline V gene (reference sequence). The CDR3 extends over 16 amino acids. In DNA form, the CDR3 reads TGCAGTGCTAGACCTTCGCACAGTGGGTCAAATGAAAAACTGTTTTTT. It codes for CSARPSHSGSNEKLFF.

CDR3 in DNA: TGCGCCAGCAGCTCCAGTGGACAGTCGCTTAACTATGGCTACACCTTC. Translation gives CASSSSGQSLNYGYTF. The rearrangement links TRBV4-3 to TRBJ1-2, with D possibly being TRBD1 (6 bases). Germline CDR1 reads LGHNA; CDR2 reads YSLEER. V was clipped by 5 bases and J by 1 base, with 17 bases between them. The CDR3 totals 16 residues.